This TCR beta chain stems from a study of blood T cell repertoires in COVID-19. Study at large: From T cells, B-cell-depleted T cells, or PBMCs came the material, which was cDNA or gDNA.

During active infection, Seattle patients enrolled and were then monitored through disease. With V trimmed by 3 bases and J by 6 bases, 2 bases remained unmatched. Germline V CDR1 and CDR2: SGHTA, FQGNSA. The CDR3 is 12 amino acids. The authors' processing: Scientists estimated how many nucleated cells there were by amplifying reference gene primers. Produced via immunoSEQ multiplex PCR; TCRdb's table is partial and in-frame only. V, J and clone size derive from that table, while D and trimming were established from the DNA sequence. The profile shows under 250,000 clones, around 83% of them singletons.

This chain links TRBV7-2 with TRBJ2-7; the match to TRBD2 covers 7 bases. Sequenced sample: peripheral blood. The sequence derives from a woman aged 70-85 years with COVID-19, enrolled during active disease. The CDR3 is CASSFWTSEQYF. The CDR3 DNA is TGTGCCAGCAGCTTCTGGACTAGCGAGCAGTACTTC.